One sample yielded the 27 T cell receptor beta chains listed below, sequenced in a study of cytomegalovirus exposure and HLA in healthy donors. Primers included in the PCR were 60 Vbeta and 13 Jbeta primers. Libraries were prepared by immunoSEQ multiplex PCR; TCRdb keeps only in-frame clonotypes and omits some of them. The top ten hold about 6% of the sample, which has about 210,000 clones, 82% seen once. The sample consisted of PBMCs. The receptors shown here come from a man aged 35 to 55 in good health and CMV-seropositive.

This chain joins TRBV30 and TRBJ2-4, with TRBD2 identical over 8 bases. The V segment lost 5 bases and the J segment 9 bases; nucleotides outside the gene matches: 6. Looked up from germline, CDR1 is GTSNPN and CDR2 is SVGIG (reference sequence). CDR3 length: 12 amino acids. As DNA, the CDR3 is TGTGCCTGGTCAACGGGGGGGGCCATTCAGTACTTC. This translates into CAWSTGGAIQYF.

J is TRBJ2-2 and V is TRBV6-1; D possibly corresponds to TRBD1 (6 bases). The CDR3 runs to 14 residues. Germline V gene data show CDR1 as MNHNS and CDR2 as SASEGT. With 0 bases removed from V and 7 bases from J, the gap between germline ends came to 9 bases. The CDR3 reads CASSEAGTIGELFF. The DNA of the CDR3 is TGTGCCAGCAGTGAAGCTGGGACAATCGGGGAGCTGTTTTTT.

The rearrangement joins TRBV27 to TRBJ2-7; 8 bases map to TRBD1. Germline V lookup: CDR1 MNHEY, CDR2 SMNVEV (reference sequence). The junction had 9 bases not matched to a gene; V was cut back by 8 bases and J by 9 bases. The CDR3 has 12 amino acids. The DNA of the CDR3 is TGTGCCAGCTGGACCACAGGGGGAACGCAGTACTTC. Amino acid sequence: CASWTTGGTQYF.

The CDR3 sequence is CASSIRQGIIGATEAFF. The CDR3 nucleotides are TGTGCCAGCAGTATCCGACAGGGGATCATAGGGGCCACTGAAGCTTTCTTT. The V gene is TRBV2, the J gene TRBJ1-1, with 8 nucleotides matching TRBD1. The CDR3 runs to 17 residues. J was trimmed by 4 bases and V by 5 bases; bases with no gene match: 15. Per the germline V gene, CDR1 is SNHLY and CDR2 is FYNNEI.

CDR3 DNA sequence: TGTGCCAGCAGCTTAGCGACTAACTCCTACAATGAGCAGTTCTTC. Translating it yields CASSLATNSYNEQFF. The rearrangement links TRBV7-8 to TRBJ2-1, with D perhaps TRBD2 (5 bases). V was pared by 0 bases and J by 0 bases, with 6 bases between. The CDR3 totals 15 residues. Germline-derived CDR1 and CDR2 are SGHVS and FQNEAQ.

The V call is TRBV5-1, the J call TRBJ2-1; perhaps TRBD2 as D (7 bases). V lost 4 bases to trimming and J lost 7 bases, with 24 bases between them. The CDR3 extends over 17 amino acids. From germline, CDR1 is SGHRS and CDR2 YFSETQ. The CDR3 DNA is TGCGCCAGCAGCCCCCGTAAGGGGGGAGGGCCGGGGAATGAGCAGTTCTTC. Amino acids: CASSPRKGGGPGNEQFF.

This clone was seen only a few times. This chain uses TRBV14 with TRBJ2-3, with 11 bases that match TRBD2. The ends lost 4 bases at V and 12 bases at J; junction bases unmatched: 6. Germline values: CDR1 SGHDN, CDR2 FVKESK. The length of the CDR3 is 13 residues. CDR3 DNA: TGTGCCAGCAGCCCGAGACTAGCGGGAATACAGTATTTT. Its translation is CASSPRLAGIQYF.

The chain links TRBV19 to TRBJ1-1; 10 bases are a match to TRBD1. This CDR3 has 15 amino acids. V gave up 5 bases and J gave up 1 base; unmatched junction bases: 4. CDR1 and CDR2 (germline): LNHDA, SQIVND (reference sequence). The CDR3, as DNA: TGTGCCAGTAGTGACAGGGGGCGGGAGAACACTGAAGCTTTCTTT. Encoded protein: CASSDRGRENTEAFF.

This clone turned up a few times. The chain carries TRBV7-9 and TRBJ2-1, with 11 nucleotides matching TRBD2. The CDR3 has 17 residues. Germline trimming cut 1 base from V and 5 bases from J; bases unmatched to any gene: 7. Germline CDR1 reads SEHNR; CDR2 reads FQNEAQ (reference sequence). The CDR3 nucleotides read TGTGCCAGCAGCTTAGTACCGACTAGCGGGGACCACAATGAGCAGTTCTTC. Its translation: CASSLVPTSGDHNEQFF.

This clone has just one count. The chain uses TRBV19 and TRBJ1-5, with D perhaps matching TRBD1 (6 bases). Trimming left V 4 bases short and J 4 bases short, with 11 bases between. Germline V gene sequence: CDR1 LNHDA, CDR2 SQIVND (reference sequence). The CDR3 covers 14 residues. CDR3 sequence: CASSKGQRNQPQHF. The CDR3 DNA reads as TGTGCCAGTAGTAAGGGACAACGAAATCAGCCCCAGCATTTT.

V and J are TRBV6-5 and TRBJ2-2; D is uncertain. Between the trimmed V and J ends, which lost 8 bases and 4 bases, there was a span of 14 bases. CDR1 and CDR2 from the germline V gene are MNHEY and SVGAGI. The CDR3 extends over 14 amino acids. The CDR3 protein is CASPLKRRTGELFF. CDR3 bases: TGTGCCAGCCCCCTTAAGAGGCGCACCGGGGAGCTGTTTTTT.

CDR3 sequence reads: CASSLRGISNYGYTF. The CDR3, as DNA: TGTGCCAGCAGCTTACGGGGGATTTCTAACTATGGCTACACCTTC. This chain joins TRBV7-2 and TRBJ1-2; TRBD1 might be the D (5 bases). The germline CDR1 and CDR2 sequences are SGHTA and FQGNSA. V dropped 2 bases and J dropped 0 bases, with 10 bases sitting between them. The CDR3 is made up of 15 amino acids. Based on the CDR3 plus reference TRBV7-2 and TRBJ1-2, the full variable domain is GAGVSQSPSNKVTEKGKDVELRCDPISGHTALYWYRQSLGQGLEFLIYFQGNSAPDKSGLPSDRFSAERTGGSVSTLTIQRTQQEDSAVYLCASSLRGISNYGYTFGSGTRLTVV.

This chain uses TRBV19 with TRBJ1-5; maybe TRBD1 (5 bases). The V gene lost 7 bases and the J gene lost 0 bases, with 16 bases spanning the gap. The CDR3 is made up of 16 amino acids. CDR1 is LNHDA, CDR2 SQIVND, per germline (reference sequence). In DNA, the CDR3 is TGTGCCAGTACGCTGAATGGGGCCCCTAGCAATCAGCCCCAGCATTTT. Protein product: CASTLNGAPSNQPQHF.

The sample holds a few counts of this clone. This chain connects TRBV19 to TRBJ1-1; 7 bases map to TRBD1. Germline CDR1 reads LNHDA; CDR2 reads SQIVND (reference sequence). Unmatched junction bases numbered 7, after V lost 3 bases and J lost 3 bases. The CDR3 is 15 amino acids. CDR3 amino acids: CASSILRGPDTEAFF. In DNA, the CDR3 is TGTGCCAGTAGTATCCTAAGGGGGCCCGACACTGAAGCTTTCTTT.

The V call is TRBV13, the J call TRBJ2-2; TRBD2 matches at 7 bases. Germline-derived CDR1 and CDR2 are PRHDT and FYEKMQ (reference sequence). CDR3 size: 19 residues. J gave up 3 bases and V 5 bases, and 18 bases lay outside the gene matches. CDR3 sequence (DNA): TGTGCCAGCAGCCCCCGAGCTAGCGGAGGGTTGAGGGACACCGGGGAGCTGTTTTTT. This codes for CASSPRASGGLRDTGELFF. The entire variable domain, with the rest obtained from reference TRBV13 and TRBJ2-2, is as follows: AAGVIQSPRHLIKEKRETATLKCYPIPRHDTVYWYQQGPGQDPQFLISFYEKMQSDKGSIPDRFSAQQFSDYHSELNMSSLELGDSALYFCASSPRASGGLRDTGELFFGEGSRLTVL.

The chain is built from TRBV7-3 and TRBJ2-1, with TRBD1 identical over 9 bases. This CDR3 spans 15 amino acids. CDR1 is SGHTA and CDR2 is FQGTGA in the germline V gene. Trimming took 5 bases from V and 2 from J; bases not matched to a gene: 4. The CDR3 nucleotides are TGTGCCAGCAGCACGGGACAGGGTACCTACAATGAGCAGTTCTTC. Translating gives CASSTGQGTYNEQFF.

The J gene is TRBJ2-7, the V gene TRBV6-1; TRBD2 matches at 7 bases. Germline CDR1 reads MNHNS; CDR2 reads SASEGT. The J segment lost 3 bases and the V segment lost 6 bases, leaving 8 bases of the junction unmatched. CDR3 length: 14 residues. The CDR3 protein is CASSKAGPGYEQYV. The CDR3 bases are TGTGCCAGCAGCAAAGCGGGGCCTGGCTACGAGCAGTACGTC.

V is TRBV6-5 and J is TRBJ2-5; D is undetermined. This CDR3 contains 14 residues. V shed 0 bases and J shed 2 bases, with 7 bases lying between them. In germline, CDR1 is MNHEY, CDR2 SVGAGI. As DNA, the CDR3 is TGTGCCAGCAGTTACTCGAACTCTCAAGAGACCCAGTACTTC. Its translation is CASSYSNSQETQYF.

The chain links TRBV4-1 to TRBJ1-5, with 10 bases that match TRBD1. The CDR3 runs 17 residues. CDR1 and CDR2 from the germline V gene are MGHRA and YSYEKL. V gave up 0 bases and J gave up 2 bases; unmatched junction bases: 4. CDR3 bases: TGCGCCAGCAGCCAAGAAAGGGACAGGGGTGGCAATCAGCCCCAGCATTTT. Translated: CASSQERDRGGNQPQHF.

The rearrangement joins TRBV9 to TRBJ2-3; 7 positions match TRBD2. Germline lookup yields CDR1 SGDLS and CDR2 YYNGEE. CDR3 length: 12 residues. DNA for the CDR3: TGTTCGTCTAGCGGAAGCACAGATACGCAGTATTTT. This codes for CSSSGSTDTQYF. The whole variable domain, remainder taken from reference TRBV9 and TRBJ2-3, is DSGVTQTPKHLITATGQRVTLRCSPRSGDLSVYWYQQSLDQGLQFLIQYYNGEERAKGNILERFSAQQFPDLHSELNLSSLELGDSALYFCSSSGSTDTQYFGPGTRLTVL.

The sample holds a few counts of this clone. J is TRBJ1-2 and V is TRBV21-1. TRBV21-1 counts as a pseudogene. CDR3 length: 17 residues. The CDR3 DNA reads TGTGCCAGCAGCAAAGGAATCGACACACATAGCGACTATGGCTACACCTTC. Translating it yields CASSKGIDTHSDYGYTF.

As DNA, the CDR3 is TGTGCCAGCAGCCAGTCACAGGGGTCTGCCTACGAGCAGTACTTC. Residues: CASSQSQGSAYEQYF. The genes are TRBV6-5 and TRBJ2-7; 7 bases map to TRBD1. Germline V gene sequence: CDR1 MNHEY, CDR2 SVGAGI. V was clipped by 6 bases and J by 2 bases; unmatched bases: 10. The CDR3 is 15 residues long.

The V call is TRBV7-6, the J call TRBJ2-3; no clear D gene. Germline V gene sequence: CDR1 SGHVS, CDR2 FNYEAQ. Trimming took off 5 bases at V and 0 bases at J, with 3 bases between the two ends. CDR3 size: 12 residues. The CDR3 sequence is CASSPSTDTQYF. DNA of the CDR3: TGTGCCAGCAGCCCGAGCACAGATACGCAGTATTTT.

The V call is TRBV7-9, the J call TRBJ2-5, with 10 bases that match TRBD1. The V segment lost 2 bases and the J segment 5 bases; nucleotides outside the gene matches: 11. The CDR3 totals 17 residues. Germline-derived CDR1 and CDR2 are SEHNR and FQNEAQ (reference sequence). The CDR3 here is CASSLPGQGNTQETQYF. In DNA, the CDR3 is TGTGCCAGCAGCTTACCGGGACAGGGGAATACTCAGGAGACCCAGTACTTC.

J is TRBJ2-7 and V is TRBV10-3; 9 nucleotides align to TRBD1. This CDR3 comprises 15 residues. Per germline, CDR1 ENHRY and CDR2 SYGVKD. The V gene end was trimmed by 2 bases and the J gene end by 6 bases; junction bases not matched to a gene: 8. CDR3 bases: TGTGCCATCAGTGAGGAAGGGACAGGGCGGGCCGAGCAGTACTTC. Translated: CAISEEGTGRAEQYF.

This clone appeared a few times. V and J are TRBV5-8 and TRBJ2-1; 8 nucleotides align to TRBD2. The germline CDR1 and CDR2 sequences are SGHTS and YDEGEE. V lost 1 base, J lost 8 bases, and 11 bases stayed unmatched. The CDR3 loop spans 16 amino acids. CDR3 protein: CASSLSGSDGVDEQFF. The CDR3 bases are TGTGCCAGCAGCTTGAGCGGGAGTGACGGGGTGGATGAGCAGTTCTTC. Full variable domain (missing parts from reference TRBV5-8 and TRBJ2-1): EAGVTQSPTHLIKTRGQQATLRCSPISGHTSVYWYQQALGLGLQFLLWYDEGEERNRGNFPPRFSGRQFPNYSSELNVNALELEDSALYLCASSLSGSDGVDEQFFGPGTRLTVL.

V usage is TRBV2 and J usage is TRBJ2-3; D is uncertain. This CDR3 contains 16 residues. Germline V gives CDR1 SNHLY, CDR2 FYNNEI. V lost 2 bases and J lost 2, with 14 bases in between. The CDR3 nucleotides are TGTGCCAGCAGTGAACCTCCTAGTTGGCCCACAGATACGCAGTATTTT. Translated: CASSEPPSWPTDTQYF.